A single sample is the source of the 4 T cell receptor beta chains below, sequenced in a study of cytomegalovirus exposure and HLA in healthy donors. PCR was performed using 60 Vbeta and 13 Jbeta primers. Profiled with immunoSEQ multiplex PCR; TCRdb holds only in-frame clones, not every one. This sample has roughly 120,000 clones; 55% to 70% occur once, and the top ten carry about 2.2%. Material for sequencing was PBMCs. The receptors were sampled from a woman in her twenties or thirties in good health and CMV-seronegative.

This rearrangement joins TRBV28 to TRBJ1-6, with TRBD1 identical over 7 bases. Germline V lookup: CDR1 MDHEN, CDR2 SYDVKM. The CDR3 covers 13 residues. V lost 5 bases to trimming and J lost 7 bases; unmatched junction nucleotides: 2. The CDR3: CASSMTGNSPLHF. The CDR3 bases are TGTGCCAGCAGTATGACAGGGAATTCACCCCTCCACTTT.

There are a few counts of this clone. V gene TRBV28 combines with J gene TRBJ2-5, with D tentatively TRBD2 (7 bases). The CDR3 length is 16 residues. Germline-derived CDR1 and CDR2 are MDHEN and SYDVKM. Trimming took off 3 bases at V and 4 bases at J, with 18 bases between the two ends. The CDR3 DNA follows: TGTGCCAGCAGTTTCGAACTCGGGGGGCGCGGAGAGACCCAGTACTTC. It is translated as CASSFELGGRGETQYF.

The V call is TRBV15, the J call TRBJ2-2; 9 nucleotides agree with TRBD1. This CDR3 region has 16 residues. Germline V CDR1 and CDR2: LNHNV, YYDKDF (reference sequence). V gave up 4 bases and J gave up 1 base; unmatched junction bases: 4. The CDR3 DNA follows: TGTGCCACCAGCAAAGACAGGGGGTGGAACACCGGGGAGCTGTTTTTT. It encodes CATSKDRGWNTGELFF. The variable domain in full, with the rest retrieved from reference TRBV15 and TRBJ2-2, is DAMVIQNPRYQVTQFGKPVTLSCSQTLNHNVMYWYQQKSSQAPKLLFHYYDKDFNNEADTPDNFQSRRPNTSFCFLDIRSPGLGDTAMYLCATSKDRGWNTGELFFGEGSRLTVL.

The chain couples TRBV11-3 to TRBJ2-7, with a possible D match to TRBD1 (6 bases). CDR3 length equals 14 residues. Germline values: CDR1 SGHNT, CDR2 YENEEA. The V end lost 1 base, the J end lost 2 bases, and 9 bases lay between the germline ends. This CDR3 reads CASSLAEGAYEQYF. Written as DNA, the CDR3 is TGTGCCAGCAGCTTAGCTGAGGGGGCCTACGAGCAGTACTTC.